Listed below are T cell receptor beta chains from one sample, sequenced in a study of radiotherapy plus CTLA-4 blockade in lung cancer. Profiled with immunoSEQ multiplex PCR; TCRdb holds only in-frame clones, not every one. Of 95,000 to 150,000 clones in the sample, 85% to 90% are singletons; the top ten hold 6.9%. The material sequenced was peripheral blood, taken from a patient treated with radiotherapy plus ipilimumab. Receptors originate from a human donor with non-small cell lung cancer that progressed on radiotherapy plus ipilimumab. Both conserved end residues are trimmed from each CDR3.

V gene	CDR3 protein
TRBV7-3	ASSLITGELF
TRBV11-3	ASSLNAVGELF
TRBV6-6	ASATGTSGKNEQF
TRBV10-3	AISENREEVETQY
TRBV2	ASSPGPGAGELF
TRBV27	ASSLLSGNTGELF